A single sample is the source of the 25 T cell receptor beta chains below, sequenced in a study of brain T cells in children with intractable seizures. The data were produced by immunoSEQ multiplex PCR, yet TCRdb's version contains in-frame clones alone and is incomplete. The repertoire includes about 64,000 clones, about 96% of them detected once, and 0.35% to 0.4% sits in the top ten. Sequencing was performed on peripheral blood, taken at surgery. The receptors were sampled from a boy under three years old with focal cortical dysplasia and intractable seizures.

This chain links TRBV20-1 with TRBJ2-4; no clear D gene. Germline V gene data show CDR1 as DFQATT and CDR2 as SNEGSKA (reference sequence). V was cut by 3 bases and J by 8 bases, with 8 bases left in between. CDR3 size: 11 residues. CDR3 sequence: CSASLQDIQYF. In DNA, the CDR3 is TGCAGTGCTAGTTTACAAGACATTCAGTACTTC.

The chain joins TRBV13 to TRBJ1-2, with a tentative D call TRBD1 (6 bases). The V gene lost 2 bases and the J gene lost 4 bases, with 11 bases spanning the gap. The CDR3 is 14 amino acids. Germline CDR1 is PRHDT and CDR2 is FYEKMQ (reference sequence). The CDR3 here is CASSLNREAYGYTF. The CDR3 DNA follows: TGTGCCAGCAGCTTAAACAGGGAGGCCTATGGCTACACCTTC.

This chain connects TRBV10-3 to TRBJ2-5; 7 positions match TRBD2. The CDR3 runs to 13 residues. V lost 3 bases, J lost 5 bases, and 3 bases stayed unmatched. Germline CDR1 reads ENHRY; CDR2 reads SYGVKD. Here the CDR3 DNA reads TGTGCCATCAGTGACGCCGGGAGGGAGACCCAGTACTTC. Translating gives CAISDAGRETQYF.

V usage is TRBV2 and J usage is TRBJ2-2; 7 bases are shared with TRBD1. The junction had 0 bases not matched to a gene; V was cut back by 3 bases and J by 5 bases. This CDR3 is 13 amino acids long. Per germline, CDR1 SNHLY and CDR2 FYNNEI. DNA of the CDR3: TGTGCCAGCAGTGACAGGGGGACCGGGGAGCTGTTTTTT. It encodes CASSDRGTGELFF.

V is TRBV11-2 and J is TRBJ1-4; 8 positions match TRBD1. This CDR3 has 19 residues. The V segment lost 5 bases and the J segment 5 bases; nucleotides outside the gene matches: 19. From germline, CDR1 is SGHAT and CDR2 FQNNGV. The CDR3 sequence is CASSGRGRGPGISNEKLFF. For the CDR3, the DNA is TGTGCCAGCAGCGGAAGGGGCAGGGGGCCCGGAATATCAAATGAAAAACTGTTTTTT.

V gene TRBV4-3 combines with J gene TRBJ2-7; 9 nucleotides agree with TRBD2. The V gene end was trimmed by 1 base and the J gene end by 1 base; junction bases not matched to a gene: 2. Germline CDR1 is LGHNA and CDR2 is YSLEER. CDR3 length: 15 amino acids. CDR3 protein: CASSQGLAGSYEQYF. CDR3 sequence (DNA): TGCGCCAGCAGCCAAGGGCTAGCGGGGTCCTACGAGCAGTACTTC.

This CDR3 reads CASSLVVAGGLEQFF. DNA for the CDR3: TGTGCCAGCAGCTTGGTGGTAGCGGGGGGGCTGGAGCAGTTCTTC. This chain links TRBV5-5 with TRBJ2-1; TRBD2 agrees at 11 bases. The germline gives CDR1 SGHKS, CDR2 YYEKEE (reference sequence). The CDR3 sequence is 15 residues long. The J segment lost 10 bases and the V segment lost 0 bases, leaving 6 bases of the junction unmatched.

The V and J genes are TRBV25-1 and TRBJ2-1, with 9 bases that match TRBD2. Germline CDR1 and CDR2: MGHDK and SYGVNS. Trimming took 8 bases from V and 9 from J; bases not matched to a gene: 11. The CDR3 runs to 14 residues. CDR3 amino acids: CASGGRAIPGEQFF. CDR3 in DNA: TGTGCCAGCGGCGGGAGGGCAATTCCCGGTGAGCAGTTCTTC.

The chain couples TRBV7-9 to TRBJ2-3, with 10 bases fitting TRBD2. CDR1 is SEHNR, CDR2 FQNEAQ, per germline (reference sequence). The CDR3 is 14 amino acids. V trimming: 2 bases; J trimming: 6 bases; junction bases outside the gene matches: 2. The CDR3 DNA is TGTGCCAGCAGCTTAAGCGGGAGGGTGGATACGCAGTATTTT. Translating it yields CASSLSGRVDTQYF.

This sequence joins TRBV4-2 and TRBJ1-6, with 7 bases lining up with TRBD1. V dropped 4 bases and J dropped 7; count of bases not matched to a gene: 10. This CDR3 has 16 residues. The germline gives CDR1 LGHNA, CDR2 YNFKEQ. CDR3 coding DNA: TGTGCCAGCAGCCCCATACCAGGGGGTCCCAATTCACCCCTCCACTTT. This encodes CASSPIPGGPNSPLHF.

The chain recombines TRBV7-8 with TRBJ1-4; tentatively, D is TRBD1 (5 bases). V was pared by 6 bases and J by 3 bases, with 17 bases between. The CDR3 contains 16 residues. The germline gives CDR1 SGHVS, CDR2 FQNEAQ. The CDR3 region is CASSPRVAGPNEKLFF. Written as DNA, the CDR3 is TGTGCCAGCAGTCCCAGGGTGGCGGGACCTAATGAAAAACTGTTTTTT.

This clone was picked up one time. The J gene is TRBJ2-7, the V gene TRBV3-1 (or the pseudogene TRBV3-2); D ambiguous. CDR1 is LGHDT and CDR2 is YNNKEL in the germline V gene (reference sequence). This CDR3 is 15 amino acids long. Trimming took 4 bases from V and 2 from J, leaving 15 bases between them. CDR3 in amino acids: CASSPDLDRPYEQYF. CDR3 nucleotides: TGTGCCAGCAGCCCGGATCTCGACCGTCCCTACGAGCAGTACTTC.

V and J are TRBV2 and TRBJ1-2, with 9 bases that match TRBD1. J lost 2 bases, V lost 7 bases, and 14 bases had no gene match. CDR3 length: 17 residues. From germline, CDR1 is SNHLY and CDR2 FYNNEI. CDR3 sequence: CASKGQGSILGNYGYTF. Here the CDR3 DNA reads TGTGCCAGCAAGGGACAGGGTAGCATTTTAGGAAACTATGGCTACACCTTC.

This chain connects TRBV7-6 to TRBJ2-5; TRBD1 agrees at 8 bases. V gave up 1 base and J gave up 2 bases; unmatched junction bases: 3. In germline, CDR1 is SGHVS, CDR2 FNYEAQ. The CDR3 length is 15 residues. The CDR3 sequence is CASSLGTGIQETQYF. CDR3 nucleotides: TGTGCCAGCAGCTTAGGGACAGGGATACAAGAGACCCAGTACTTC.

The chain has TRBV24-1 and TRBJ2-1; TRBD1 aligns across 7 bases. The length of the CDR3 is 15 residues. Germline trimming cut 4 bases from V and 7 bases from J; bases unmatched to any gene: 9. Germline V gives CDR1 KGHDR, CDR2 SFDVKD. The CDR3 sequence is CATSEATGNRNEQFF. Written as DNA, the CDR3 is TGTGCCACCAGTGAAGCGACAGGGAACAGGAATGAGCAGTTCTTC.

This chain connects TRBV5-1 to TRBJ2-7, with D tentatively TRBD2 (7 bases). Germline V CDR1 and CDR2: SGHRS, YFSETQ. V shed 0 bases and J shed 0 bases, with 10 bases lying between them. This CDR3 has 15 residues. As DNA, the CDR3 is TGCGCCAGCAGCTTGGCGGGGGGCTTCTCCTACGAGCAGTACTTC. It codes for CASSLAGGFSYEQYF.

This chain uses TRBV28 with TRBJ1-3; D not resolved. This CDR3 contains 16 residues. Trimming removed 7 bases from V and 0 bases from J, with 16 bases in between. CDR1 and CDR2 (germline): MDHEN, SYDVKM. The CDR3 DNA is TGTGCCAGCACGATGCTGAAGACCTACTCTGGAAACACCATATATTTT. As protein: CASTMLKTYSGNTIYF.

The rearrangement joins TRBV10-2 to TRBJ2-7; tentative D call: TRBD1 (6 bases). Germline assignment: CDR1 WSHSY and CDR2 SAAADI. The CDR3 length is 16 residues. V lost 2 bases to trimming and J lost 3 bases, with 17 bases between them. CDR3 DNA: TGCGCCAGCAGTGAGAGGCGGACAGTTCCCATCTACGAGCAGTACTTC. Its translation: CASSERRTVPIYEQYF.

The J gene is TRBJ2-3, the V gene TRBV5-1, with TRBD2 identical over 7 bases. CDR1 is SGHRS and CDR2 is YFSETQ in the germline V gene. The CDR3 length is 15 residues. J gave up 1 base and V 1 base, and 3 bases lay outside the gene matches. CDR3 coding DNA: TGCGCCAGCAGCTTGCGGGAGGAGGGCACAGATACGCAGTATTTT. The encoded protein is CASSLREEGTDTQYF.

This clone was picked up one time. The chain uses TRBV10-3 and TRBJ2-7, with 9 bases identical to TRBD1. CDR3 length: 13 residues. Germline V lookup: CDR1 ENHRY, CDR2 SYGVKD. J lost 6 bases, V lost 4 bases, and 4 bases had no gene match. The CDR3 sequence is CAISADRGGEQYF. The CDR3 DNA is TGTGCCATCAGTGCGGACAGGGGAGGCGAGCAGTACTTC.

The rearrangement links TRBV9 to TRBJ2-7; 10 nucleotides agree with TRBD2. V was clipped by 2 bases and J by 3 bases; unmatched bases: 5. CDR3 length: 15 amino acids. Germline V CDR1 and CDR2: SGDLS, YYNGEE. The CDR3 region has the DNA TGTGCCAGCAGCGTTGACCCTAGCGGGAGCTACGAGCAGTACTTC. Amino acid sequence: CASSVDPSGSYEQYF.

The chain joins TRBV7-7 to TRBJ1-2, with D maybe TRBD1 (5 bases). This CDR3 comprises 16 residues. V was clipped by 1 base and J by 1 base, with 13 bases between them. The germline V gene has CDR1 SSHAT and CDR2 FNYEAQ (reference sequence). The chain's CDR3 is CASSLVGQRINYGYTF. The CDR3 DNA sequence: TGTGCCAGCAGCTTAGTGGGGCAACGAATTAACTATGGCTACACCTTC.

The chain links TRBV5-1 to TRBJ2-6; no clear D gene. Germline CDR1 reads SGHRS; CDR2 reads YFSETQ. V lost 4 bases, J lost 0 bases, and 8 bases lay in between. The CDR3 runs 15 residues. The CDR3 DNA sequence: TGCGCCAGCAGCGCACAGAGCTCTGGGGCCAACGTCCTGACTTTC. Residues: CASSAQSSGANVLTF.

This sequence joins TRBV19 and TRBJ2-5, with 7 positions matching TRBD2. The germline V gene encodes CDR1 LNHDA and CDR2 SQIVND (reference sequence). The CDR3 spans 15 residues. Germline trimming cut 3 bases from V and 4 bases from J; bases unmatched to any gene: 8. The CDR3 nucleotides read TGTGCCAGTAGTATGGCGGGAGAGAGGGGAGAGACCCAGTACTTC. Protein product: CASSMAGERGETQYF.

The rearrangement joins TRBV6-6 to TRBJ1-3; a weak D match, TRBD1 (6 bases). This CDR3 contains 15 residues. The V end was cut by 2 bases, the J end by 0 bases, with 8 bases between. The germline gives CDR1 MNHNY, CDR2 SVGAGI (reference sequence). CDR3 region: CASSYQTGSGNTIYF. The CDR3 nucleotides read TGTGCCAGCAGTTACCAGACAGGCTCTGGAAACACCATATATTTT.